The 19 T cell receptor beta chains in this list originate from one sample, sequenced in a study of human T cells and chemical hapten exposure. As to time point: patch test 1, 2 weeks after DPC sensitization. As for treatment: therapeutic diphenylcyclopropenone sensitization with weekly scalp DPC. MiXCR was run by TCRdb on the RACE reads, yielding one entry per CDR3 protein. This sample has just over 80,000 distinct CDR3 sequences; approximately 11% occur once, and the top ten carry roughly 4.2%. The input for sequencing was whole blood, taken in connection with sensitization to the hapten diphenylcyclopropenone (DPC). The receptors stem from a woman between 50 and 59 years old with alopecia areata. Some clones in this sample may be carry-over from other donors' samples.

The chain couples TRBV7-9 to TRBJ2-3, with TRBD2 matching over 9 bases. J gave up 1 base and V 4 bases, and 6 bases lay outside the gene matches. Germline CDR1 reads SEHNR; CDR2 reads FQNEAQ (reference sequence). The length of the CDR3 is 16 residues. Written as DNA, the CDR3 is TGTGCCAGCAGCTCGGGCGGCGGGAGGGGCACAGATACGCAGTATTTT. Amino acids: CASSSGGGRGTDTQYF.

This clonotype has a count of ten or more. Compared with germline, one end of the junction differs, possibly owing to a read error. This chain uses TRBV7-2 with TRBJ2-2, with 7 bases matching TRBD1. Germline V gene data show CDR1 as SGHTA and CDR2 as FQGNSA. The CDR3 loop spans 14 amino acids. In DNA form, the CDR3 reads TGTGCCAGCAGCCCGACAGGGAACGCCGGGGAGCTGTTTTTT. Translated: CASSPTGNAGELFF.

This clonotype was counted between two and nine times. CDR3 DNA: TGCGCCAGCAGTCACAAGGCAGGGTCGACGCAACCTACAAATGAAAAACTGTTTTTT. Amino acids: CASSHKAGSTQPTNEKLFF. This sequence joins TRBV23-1 and TRBJ1-4, with D possibly TRBD1 on 5 matching bases. TRBV23-1 is an ORF, with its function uncertain. V lost 3 bases to trimming and J lost 5 bases, with 25 bases between them. This CDR3 contains 19 residues.

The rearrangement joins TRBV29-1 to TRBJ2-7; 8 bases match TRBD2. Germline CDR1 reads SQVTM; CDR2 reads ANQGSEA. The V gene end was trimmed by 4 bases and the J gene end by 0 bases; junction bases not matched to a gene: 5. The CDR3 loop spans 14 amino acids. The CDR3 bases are TGCAGCGTTGGCTTAGCGGGAAGCTCCTACGAGCAGTACTTC. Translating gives CSVGLAGSSYEQYF.

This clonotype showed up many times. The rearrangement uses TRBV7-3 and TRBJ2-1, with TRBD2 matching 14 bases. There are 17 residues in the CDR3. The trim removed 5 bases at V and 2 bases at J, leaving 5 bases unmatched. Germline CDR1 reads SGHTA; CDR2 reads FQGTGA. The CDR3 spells CASSRTSGGTTYNEQFF. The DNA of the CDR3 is TGTGCCAGCAGCCGGACTAGCGGGGGGACAACCTACAATGAGCAGTTCTTC.

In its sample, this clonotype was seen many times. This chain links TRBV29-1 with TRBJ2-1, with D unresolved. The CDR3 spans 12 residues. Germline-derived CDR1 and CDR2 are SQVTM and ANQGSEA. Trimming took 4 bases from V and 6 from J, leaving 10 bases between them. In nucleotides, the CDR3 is TGCAGCGTTGCAAGATCTGCCAATGAGCAGTTCTTC. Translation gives CSVARSANEQFF.

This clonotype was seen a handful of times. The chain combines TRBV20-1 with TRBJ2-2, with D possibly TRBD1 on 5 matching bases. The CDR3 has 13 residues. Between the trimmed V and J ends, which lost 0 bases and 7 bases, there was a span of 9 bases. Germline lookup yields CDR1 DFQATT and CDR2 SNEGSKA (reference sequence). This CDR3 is CSARETAGGELFF. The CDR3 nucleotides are TGCAGTGCTAGAGAGACAGCAGGCGGGGAGCTGTTTTTT.

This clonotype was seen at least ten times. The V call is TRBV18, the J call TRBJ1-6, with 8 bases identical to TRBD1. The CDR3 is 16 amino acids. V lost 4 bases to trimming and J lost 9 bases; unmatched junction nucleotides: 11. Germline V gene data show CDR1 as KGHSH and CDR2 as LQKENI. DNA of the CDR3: TGTGCCAGCTCACTGGACAGGGTTCGGGGGTCTTCACCCCTCCACTTT. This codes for CASSLDRVRGSSPLHF.

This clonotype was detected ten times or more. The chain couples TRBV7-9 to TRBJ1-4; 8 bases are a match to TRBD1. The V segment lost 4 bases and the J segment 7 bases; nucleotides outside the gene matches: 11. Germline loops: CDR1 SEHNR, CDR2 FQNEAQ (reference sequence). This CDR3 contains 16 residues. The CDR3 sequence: CASSSQFGTGGEKLFF. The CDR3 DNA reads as TGTGCCAGCAGCTCTCAATTCGGGACAGGAGGTGAAAAACTGTTTTTT. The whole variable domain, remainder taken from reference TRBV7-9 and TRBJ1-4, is DTGVSQNPRHKITKRGQNVTFRCDPISEHNRLYWYRQTLGQGPEFLTYFQNEAQLEKSRLLSDRFSAERPKGSFSTLEIQRTEQGDSAMYLCASSSQFGTGGEKLFFGSGTQLSVL.

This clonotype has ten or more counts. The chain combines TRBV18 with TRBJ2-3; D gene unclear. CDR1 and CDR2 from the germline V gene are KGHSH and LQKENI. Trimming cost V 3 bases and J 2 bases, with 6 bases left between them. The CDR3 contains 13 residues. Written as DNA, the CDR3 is TGTGCCAGCTCACCCGGCCCCACAGATACGCAGTATTTT. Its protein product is CASSPGPTDTQYF. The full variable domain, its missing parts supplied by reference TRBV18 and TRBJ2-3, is NAGVMQNPRHLVRRRGQEARLRCSPMKGHSHVYWYRQLPEEGLKFMVYLQKENIIDESGMPKERFSAEFPKEGPSILRIQQVVRGDSAAYFCASSPGPTDTQYFGPGTRLTVL.

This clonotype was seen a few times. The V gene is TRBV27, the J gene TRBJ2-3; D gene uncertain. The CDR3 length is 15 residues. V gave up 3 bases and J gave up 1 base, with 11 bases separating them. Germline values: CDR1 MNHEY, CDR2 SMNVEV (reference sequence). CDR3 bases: TGTGCCAGCAGTTTGAGGTCCCAACGCACAGATACGCAGTATTTT. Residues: CASSLRSQRTDTQYF.

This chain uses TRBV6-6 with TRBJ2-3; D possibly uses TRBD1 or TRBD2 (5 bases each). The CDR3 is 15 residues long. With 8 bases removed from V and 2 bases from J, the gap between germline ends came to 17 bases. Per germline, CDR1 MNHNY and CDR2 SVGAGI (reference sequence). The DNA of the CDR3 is TGTGCCAGCCAGTGGGGGTCCTTCGACACAGATACGCAGTATTTT. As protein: CASQWGSFDTDTQYF.

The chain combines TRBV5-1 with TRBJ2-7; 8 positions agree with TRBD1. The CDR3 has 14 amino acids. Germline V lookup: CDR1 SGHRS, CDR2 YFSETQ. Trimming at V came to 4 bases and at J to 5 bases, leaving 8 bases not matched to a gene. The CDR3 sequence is CASSPGQGYHEQYF. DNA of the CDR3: TGCGCCAGCAGCCCCGGACAGGGTTACCACGAGCAGTACTTC. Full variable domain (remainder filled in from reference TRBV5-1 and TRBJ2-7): KAGVTQTPRYLIKTRGQQVTLSCSPISGHRSVSWYQQTPGQGLQFLFEYFSETQRNKGNFPGRFSGRQFSNSRSEMNVSTLELGDSALYLCASSPGQGYHEQYFGPGTRLTVT.

CDR3 loop: CASSLPGDGTKNIQYF. For the CDR3, the DNA is TGTGCCAGCAGCCTACCGGGGGACGGCACCAAAAACATTCAGTACTTC. The V gene is TRBV4-2, the J gene TRBJ2-4; D is perhaps TRBD2 (6 bases). This CDR3 has 16 residues. The ends were cut back, 4 bases at V and 2 bases at J, with 15 bases in the middle. Germline CDR1 and CDR2: LGHNA and YNFKEQ.

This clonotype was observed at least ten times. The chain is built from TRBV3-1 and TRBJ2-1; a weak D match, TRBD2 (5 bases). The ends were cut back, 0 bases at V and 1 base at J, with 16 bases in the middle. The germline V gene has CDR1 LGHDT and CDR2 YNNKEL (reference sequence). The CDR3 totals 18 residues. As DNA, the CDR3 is TGTGCCAGCAGCCAAGAAGGCTTCCGGGGAGCTTCCTACAATGAGCAGTTCTTC. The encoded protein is CASSQEGFRGASYNEQFF.

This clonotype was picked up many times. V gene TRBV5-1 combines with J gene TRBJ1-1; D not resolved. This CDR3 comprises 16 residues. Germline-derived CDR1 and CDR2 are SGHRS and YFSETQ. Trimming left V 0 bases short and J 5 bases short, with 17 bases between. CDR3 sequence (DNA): TGCGCCAGCAGCTTGGAGAACAGCCCGTGGGGTACTGAAGCTTTCTTT. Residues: CASSLENSPWGTEAFF.

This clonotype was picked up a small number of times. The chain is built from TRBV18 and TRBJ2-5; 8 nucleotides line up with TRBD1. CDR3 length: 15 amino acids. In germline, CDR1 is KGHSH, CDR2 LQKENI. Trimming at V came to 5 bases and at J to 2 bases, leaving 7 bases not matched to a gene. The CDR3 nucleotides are TGTGCCAGCTCAATTGGACAGGGCGGACAAGAGACCCAGTACTTC. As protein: CASSIGQGGQETQYF.

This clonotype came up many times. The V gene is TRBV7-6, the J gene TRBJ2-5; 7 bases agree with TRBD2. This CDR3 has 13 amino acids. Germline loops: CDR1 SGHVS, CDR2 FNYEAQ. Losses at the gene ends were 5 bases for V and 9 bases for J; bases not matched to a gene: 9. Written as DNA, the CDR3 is TGTGCCAGCAGCCCTAGCGGCAGATCGGCCCAGTACTTC. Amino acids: CASSPSGRSAQYF. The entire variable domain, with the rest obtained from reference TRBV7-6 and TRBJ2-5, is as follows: GAGVSQSPRYKVTKRGQDVALRCDPISGHVSLYWYRQALGQGPEFLTYFNYEAQQDKSGLPNDRFSAERPEGSISTLTIQRTEQRDSAMYRCASSPSGRSAQYFGPGTRLLVL.

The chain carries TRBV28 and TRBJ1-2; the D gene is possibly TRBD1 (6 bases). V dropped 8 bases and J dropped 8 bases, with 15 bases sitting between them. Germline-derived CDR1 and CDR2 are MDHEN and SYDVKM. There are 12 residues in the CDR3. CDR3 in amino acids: CASRRGGSGYTF. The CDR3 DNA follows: TGTGCCAGCCGCCGCGGGGGCTCGGGCTACACCTTC.